The rows below give T cell receptor beta chains drawn from one sample of a study of breast tumors, draining lymph nodes, adjacent tissues. TCRdb reprocessed the multiplex PCR reads with MiXCR, giving one entry per CDR3 protein. The table has tens of thousands of distinct CDR3 sequences, about 54% seen once. The sample comprised breast tumor tissue. The receptors originated from a female donor with breast cancer. Some clones in this sample may be carry-over from other donors' samples. CDR3s include the opening cysteine and the closing phenylalanine or tryptophan. The order of the fields is V gene, clone size, J gene, CDR3 length, D gene, CDR3 DNA, CDR3 protein. D genes are given only for firm matches. Rows give clone size only sometimes, using once, few, many, or a class for an expanded clone.

V: TRBV6-1; size: many; J: TRBJ1-6; length: 16; D: TRBD1; DNA: TGTGCCAGCAGTGACCGGACAGGTGTCTATAATTCACCCCTCCACTTT; CDR3: CASSDRTGVYNSPLHF
V: TRBV5-6; size: -; J: TRBJ2-2; length: 14; D: -; DNA: TGTGCCAGCAGCCCGGGAGCGATGACCGGGGAGCTGTTTTTT; CDR3: CASSPGAMTGELFF
V: TRBV20-1; size: -; J: TRBJ1-2; length: 16; D: -; DNA: TGCAGTGCTAGAGCGTCGGGAGGGAACGGGCACTATGGCTACACCTTC; CDR3: CSARASGGNGHYGYTF
V: TRBV2; size: -; J: TRBJ2-7; length: 14; D: -; DNA: TGTGCCAGCTATCCCGGGACGGCGAGCTACGAGCAGTACTTC; CDR3: CASYPGTASYEQYF
V: TRBV9; size: -; J: TRBJ1-2; length: 16; D: TRBD1; DNA: TGTGCCAGCAGCGTCTCCATCCGACAGGGGTTTGATGGCTACACCTTC; CDR3: CASSVSIRQGFDGYTF
V: TRBV6-6; size: medium-sized; J: TRBJ1-6; length: 17; D: -; DNA: TGTGCCAGCAGTTTTGACATGTTTGGGGGGCGGAATTCACCCCTCCACTTT; CDR3: CASSFDMFGGRNSPLHF
V: TRBV20-1; size: -; J: TRBJ2-7; length: 15; D: TRBD2; DNA: TGCAGTGCTAGAGATGGCGGCGGGGGCTCCTACGAGCAGTACTTC; CDR3: CSARDGGGGSYEQYF
V: TRBV5-6; size: once; J: TRBJ1-6; length: 15; D: -; DNA: TGTGCCAGCAGCTTGGAGCTGGGCGATAATTCACCCCTCCACTTT; CDR3: CASSLELGDNSPLHF
V: TRBV20-1; size: many; J: TRBJ2-4; length: 16; D: TRBD2; DNA: TGCAGTGCTAGGGCCCTAGCGGGAGGGTTCAAAAACATTCAGTACTTC; CDR3: CSARALAGGFKNIQYF
V: TRBV25-1; size: -; J: TRBJ1-6; length: 14; D: -; DNA: TGTGCCAGCAGCTTGGGGGTATCAGGTTCACCCCTCCACTTT; CDR3: CASSLGVSGSPLHF
V: TRBV19; size: -; J: TRBJ1-3; length: 14; D: -; DNA: TGTGCCAGTAAGGGGGAACGCTCTGGAAACACCATATATTTT; CDR3: CASKGERSGNTIYF
V: TRBV18; size: many; J: TRBJ1-5; length: 15; D: -; DNA: TGTGCCAGCTCACCACTACAGGGAGAGGGTCAGCCCCAGCATTTT; CDR3: CASSPLQGEGQPQHF
V: TRBV20-1; size: -; J: TRBJ2-7; length: 14; D: TRBD1; DNA: TGCAGTGCCCACCTCGGACAGGGTACCTACGAGCAGTACTTC; CDR3: CSAHLGQGTYEQYF
V: TRBV14; size: many; J: TRBJ1-2; length: 15; D: TRBD1; DNA: TGTGCCAGCAGCCACGTGGGACAGGGCTACTATGGCTACACCTTC; CDR3: CASSHVGQGYYGYTF
V: TRBV20-1; size: -; J: TRBJ2-1; length: 15; D: -; DNA: TGCAGTGCTAGAGATCCAATGGAGAGCAGGAATGAGCAGTTCTTC; CDR3: CSARDPMESRNEQFF
V: TRBV20-1; size: many; J: TRBJ2-7; length: 11; D: -; DNA: TGCAGTGCTAGGCGGGGACTGGGGCAGTACTTC; CDR3: CSARRGLGQYF
V: TRBV7-9; size: -; J: TRBJ2-3; length: 14; D: -; DNA: TGTGCCAGCAGCGCTTCCTCCGTCTCAGATACGCAGTATTTT; CDR3: CASSASSVSDTQYF
V: TRBV6-2/TRBV6-3; size: many; J: TRBJ2-1; length: 15; D: TRBD2; DNA: TGTGCCAGCAGTACCTTTAGCGGGAGGGGTGATGAGCAGTTCTTC; CDR3: CASSTFSGRGDEQFF
V: TRBV5-1; size: -; J: TRBJ2-2; length: 16; D: TRBD1; DNA: TGCGCCAGCAGCTTGGAGGGACAGGGAAGGACCGGGGAGCTGTTTTTT; CDR3: CASSLEGQGRTGELFF
V: TRBV7-9; size: -; J: TRBJ1-6; length: 15; D: -; DNA: TGTGCCAGCAGCGCCTCCACAGGGATGGAGTCACCCCTCCACTTT; CDR3: CASSASTGMESPLHF
V: TRBV5-1; size: few; J: TRBJ2-7; length: 17; D: TRBD1; DNA: TGCGCCAGCAGCTTGAGGGTGGGGACAGGGCTCTCCTACGAGCAGTACTTC; CDR3: CASSLRVGTGLSYEQYF
V: TRBV4-1; size: medium-sized; J: TRBJ2-3; length: 15; D: -; DNA: TGCGCCAGCAGCCAAGGGGACCGAGACACAGATACGCAGTATTTT; CDR3: CASSQGDRDTDTQYF
V: TRBV19; size: -; J: TRBJ1-5; length: 19; D: TRBD1; DNA: TGTGCCAGTAGTATCGGAGGTTATCCGACAGGGGTAAGCAATCAGCCCCAGCATTTT; CDR3: CASSIGGYPTGVSNQPQHF
V: TRBV14; size: many; J: TRBJ2-5; length: 17; D: -; DNA: TGTGCCAGCAGCCAAGATTGGGAAGGTGATAGGAGTGGGACCCAGTACTTC; CDR3: CASSQDWEGDRSGTQYF
V: TRBV10-2; size: few; J: TRBJ2-7; length: 12; D: -; DNA: TGCGCCAGCAGCGGCACCCCCTACGAGCAGTACTTC; CDR3: CASSGTPYEQYF
V: TRBV20-1; size: once; J: TRBJ2-7; length: 12; D: TRBD1; DNA: TGCAGTGCAGGGGGCGCGTCCTTACGGGAGTACTTC; CDR3: CSAGGASLREYF
V: TRBV4-2; size: many; J: TRBJ1-2; length: 16; D: -; DNA: TGTGCCAGTAGCCGCAACCCCCTGGACAGCGACTATGGCCACACCTTC; CDR3: CASSRNPLDSDYGHTF
V: TRBV6-4; size: -; J: TRBJ1-4; length: 12; D: -; DNA: TGTGCCAGCCGCTACAGGGTTGAAAAACTGTTTTTT; CDR3: CASRYRVEKLFF
V: TRBV20-1; size: -; J: TRBJ2-5; length: 13; D: TRBD2; DNA: TGCAGTTCTGGACTAGCGGGAGTAGAGACCCAGTACTTC; CDR3: CSSGLAGVETQYF
V: TRBV12-3/TRBV12-4; size: -; J: TRBJ2-6; length: 18; D: TRBD1; DNA: TGTGCCAGCAGACTTTTACGGGACAGAGACTCTGGGGCCAACGCCCTGACTTTC; CDR3: CASRLLRDRDSGANALTF
V: TRBV20-1; size: medium-sized; J: TRBJ2-7; length: 13; D: -; DNA: TGCAGTGCTAGAGATAGCCTAGCAACCGAGCAGTACTTC; CDR3: CSARDSLATEQYF
V: TRBV28; size: many; J: TRBJ1-2; length: 17; D: TRBD1; DNA: TGTGCCAGCAGTCCGAAGCCGGGACAGGGGGCGCGATATGGCTACACCTTC; CDR3: CASSPKPGQGARYGYTF
V: TRBV2; size: -; J: TRBJ2-7; length: 14; D: TRBD1; DNA: TGTGCCAGCAGATCGACAGGGGGAGGATACGAGCAGTACTTC; CDR3: CASRSTGGGYEQYF
V: TRBV24-1; size: large; J: TRBJ2-7; length: 13; D: -; DNA: TGTGCCACCAACCCAGAAAGCTCCTACGAGCAGTACTTC; CDR3: CATNPESSYEQYF
V: TRBV12-3/TRBV12-4; size: -; J: TRBJ2-1; length: 16; D: TRBD1; DNA: TGTGCCAGCACCTCCACCGAGACAGGGGATTGGGATAAGCAGTTCTTC; CDR3: CASTSTETGDWDKQFF
V: TRBV7-9; size: few; J: TRBJ1-3; length: 13; D: -; DNA: TGTGCCAGCAGCTCTAACTATGGCTACACCATATATTTT; CDR3: CASSSNYGYTIYF
V: TRBV10-2; size: -; J: TRBJ2-7; length: 15; D: TRBD1; DNA: TGCGCCAGCAGTGAACCCCGACAGGGCGCAGACGAGCAGTACTTC; CDR3: CASSEPRQGADEQYF
V: TRBV20-1; size: many; J: TRBJ2-2; length: 16; D: -; DNA: TGCAGTGCTAGGGACGGGAGAATTCCGACCACCGGGGAGCTGTTTTTT; CDR3: CSARDGRIPTTGELFF
V: TRBV20-1; size: -; J: TRBJ2-1; length: 15; D: TRBD1; DNA: TGCAGTGCTAGAGACCCGGGACAGATCTACAATGAGCAGTTCTTC; CDR3: CSARDPGQIYNEQFF
V: TRBV29-1; size: -; J: TRBJ2-5; length: 13; D: TRBD2; DNA: TGCAGCGTTGAGGAGGGACTAGAAGAGACCCAGTACTTC; CDR3: CSVEEGLEETQYF
V: TRBV12-3/TRBV12-4; size: -; J: TRBJ2-2; length: 15; D: -; DNA: TGTGCCAGCAGTTTAGGGGGCGGGGGCGGCGGGGAGCTGTTTTTT; CDR3: CASSLGGGGGGELFF
V: TRBV5-1; size: -; J: TRBJ2-5; length: 13; D: -; DNA: TGCGCCAGCAGCTTAGGGGTCCAAGAGACCCAGTACTTC; CDR3: CASSLGVQETQYF
V: TRBV11-3; size: medium-sized; J: TRBJ2-7; length: 14; D: -; DNA: TGTGCCAGCAGCTTAAGAGAAGGCCTCTACGAGCAGTACTTC; CDR3: CASSLREGLYEQYF
V: TRBV20-1; size: -; J: TRBJ1-5; length: 12; D: -; DNA: TGCAGTGCTCACCAGGGGCGTCAGCCCCAGCATTTT; CDR3: CSAHQGRQPQHF
V: TRBV7-9; size: -; J: TRBJ1-4; length: 16; D: TRBD1; DNA: TGTGCCAGCAGCTTGTGGAGGACAGGGATTAATGAAAAACTGTTTTTT; CDR3: CASSLWRTGINEKLFF
V: TRBV24-1; size: -; J: TRBJ1-3; length: 24; D: -; DNA: TGTGCCACCAGTGATTTGCACACCGGGCTCGCTTCACTCGACCGCCCGAGAACGGGAAACACCATATATTTT; CDR3: CATSDLHTGLASLDRPRTGNTIYF
V: TRBV6-1; size: -; J: TRBJ2-3; length: 13; D: -; DNA: TGTGCCAGCAGTCAAGCCTGGACAGTGGCGCAGTATTTT; CDR3: CASSQAWTVAQYF